Each of the 8 T cell receptor beta chains below was sequenced from the same sample in a study of response to subunit inactivated influenza vaccine. Via MiXCR, TCRdb re-called the RT-PCR reads, giving one row per CDR3 protein. The repertoire consists of a few hundred thousand distinct CDR3 sequences, with approximately 10% occurring once and the leading ten covering more than 10%. The sample consisted of PBMCs from blood, taken more than 35 days after vaccination. The receptors were gathered from a man aged 50 to 60 who received an inactivated influenza vaccine.

The chain recombines TRBV29-1 with TRBJ2-7, with 9 bases aligning to TRBD2. Germline CDR1 is SQVTM and CDR2 is ANQGSEA. V was pared by 5 bases and J by 0 bases, with 5 bases of the junction left unmatched. The CDR3 extends over 14 amino acids. The CDR3 region has the DNA TGCAGCGTTTTTGCGGGAGGGAGCTCCTACGAGCAGTACTTC. Its translation: CSVFAGGSSYEQYF.

This clonotype has ten or more counts. The V call is TRBV20-1, the J call TRBJ2-4, with TRBD1 matching over 7 bases. The CDR3 spans 18 residues. CDR1 and CDR2 (germline): DFQATT, SNEGSKA (reference sequence). V lost 6 bases to trimming and J lost 1 base; unmatched junction nucleotides: 18. In DNA, the CDR3 is TGCAGTGCCCCCCGAGGGGGCGCGGTCCAGCGGGCCAAAAACATTCAGTACTTC. It translates to CSAPRGGAVQRAKNIQYF.

The V call is TRBV5-1, the J call TRBJ2-3; no clear D gene. Germline values: CDR1 SGHRS, CDR2 YFSETQ. V lost 3 bases and J lost 5, with 10 bases in between. This CDR3 comprises 13 residues. The CDR3 DNA follows: TGCGCCAGCAGCTATGGAGATCAAGATACGCAGTATTTT. Translated: CASSYGDQDTQYF.

This clonotype has more than one count but fewer than ten. The V and J genes are TRBV18 and TRBJ1-2; TRBD1 is a possible D gene (5 bases). The germline V gene has CDR1 KGHSH and CDR2 LQKENI. Trimming cost V 3 bases and J 6 bases, with 8 bases left between them. This CDR3 has 12 residues. CDR3 sequence (DNA): TGTGCCAGCTCACCTCAGGGTCATGGCTACACCTTC. It is translated as CASSPQGHGYTF. The full variable domain, its missing parts supplied by reference TRBV18 and TRBJ1-2, is NAGVMQNPRHLVRRRGQEARLRCSPMKGHSHVYWYRQLPEEGLKFMVYLQKENIIDESGMPKERFSAEFPKEGPSILRIQQVVRGDSAAYFCASSPQGHGYTFGSGTRLTVV.

The chain carries TRBV11-2 and TRBJ2-5; D is uncertain. The CDR3 extends over 15 amino acids. Trimming left V 1 base short and J 2 bases short, with 11 bases between. Germline V CDR1 and CDR2: SGHAT, FQNNGV. CDR3 residues: CASSLAFGKQETQYF. The DNA of the CDR3 is TGTGCCAGCAGCTTAGCTTTCGGTAAACAAGAGACCCAGTACTTC. The whole variable domain, remainder taken from reference TRBV11-2 and TRBJ2-5, is EAGVAQSPRYKIIEKRQSVAFWCNPISGHATLYWYQQILGQGPKLLIQFQNNGVVDDSQLPKDRFSAERLKGVDSTLKIQPAKLEDSAVYLCASSLAFGKQETQYFGPGTRLLVL.

The J gene is TRBJ2-7, the V gene TRBV4-2; the D is unclear. The CDR3 length is 13 residues. The V end was cut by 1 base, the J end by 6 bases, with 10 bases between. Germline CDR1 is LGHNA and CDR2 is YNFKEQ. CDR3 amino acids: CASSQGAQFEQYF. The CDR3 DNA follows: TGTGCCAGCAGCCAAGGGGCCCAATTCGAGCAGTACTTC.

This rearrangement joins TRBV6-2 or TRBV6-3 to TRBJ1-5; a possible D gene is TRBD1 (5 bases). With 0 bases removed from V and 4 bases from J, the gap between germline ends came to 10 bases. The germline CDR1 and CDR2 sequences are MNHEY and SVGEGT. The CDR3 is 15 amino acids. The CDR3, as DNA: TGTGCCAGCAGTTACTCGGGGACTGAAAATCAGCCCCAGCATTTT. Its protein is CASSYSGTENQPQHF.

There are a few counts of this clonotype. The CDR3 DNA reads TGTGCCAGCAGCCGGCTCCTTGCCTCCCAAGAGACCCAGTACTTC. It codes for CASSRLLASQETQYF. The J gene is TRBJ2-5, the V gene TRBV4-2; no clear D gene. The germline V and J ends were trimmed by 4 bases and 1 base, with 13 bases remaining between them. This CDR3 is built from 15 residues. Germline CDR1 reads LGHNA; CDR2 reads YNFKEQ.